Below, 20 T cell receptor beta chains from the same sample are listed, as sequenced in a study of graft-versus-host responses after intestinal transplantation. The protocol was immunoSEQ multiplex PCR, while the TCRdb copy is restricted to in-frame clones and leaves out a portion. The table includes about 54,000 clones, roughly nine tenths detected once. Here the sequenced sample was PBMCs, taken 662 days after intestinal transplant. The receptors here all came from a human patient who received an intestinal transplant, so some T cells may come from the graft donor.

This chain connects TRBV19 to TRBJ2-4, with D perhaps matching TRBD1 (5 bases). With 5 bases removed from V and 2 bases from J, the gap between germline ends came to 10 bases. The germline V gene encodes CDR1 LNHDA and CDR2 SQIVND (reference sequence). The CDR3 totals 14 residues. The CDR3 sequence: CASSATGPKNIQYF. DNA for the CDR3: TGTGCCAGTAGTGCCACAGGTCCCAAAAACATTCAGTACTTC.

This clone was found once. The rearrangement uses TRBV5-4 and TRBJ1-2; 8 bases match TRBD1. This CDR3 comprises 13 residues. Germline assignment: CDR1 SGHNT and CDR2 YYREEE (reference sequence). After removal of 5 bases from V and 4 bases from J, the junction contained 4 bases not matched to a gene. CDR3 bases: TGTGCCAGCAGACCGGACAGGGCCTATGGCTACACCTTC. This gives the protein CASRPDRAYGYTF.

J is TRBJ1-2 and V is TRBV6-5, with D unclear. V was cut by 4 bases and J by 0 bases, with 9 bases left in between. CDR3 length equals 14 residues. Germline values: CDR1 MNHEY, CDR2 SVGAGI. The CDR3 region is CASSSLRSNYGYTF. The CDR3 DNA is TGTGCCAGCAGTTCGTTGCGGTCTAACTATGGCTACACCTTC.

DNA for the CDR3: TGTGCCAGCAGCTTAGGGCCGTACAGGGACTATACCTACGAGCAGTACTTC. Translated, it gives CASSLGPYRDYTYEQYF. V is TRBV7-3 and J is TRBJ2-7, with a weak D call TRBD2 (7 bases). The CDR3 is 17 amino acids. V was shortened by 2 bases and J by 2 bases, with 19 bases between the two germline ends. The V gene's germline CDR1 is SGHTA and CDR2 FQGTGA.

The CDR3 DNA reads TGTGCCAGCAGCTCCACCGGGACTTGGCCAGATACGCAGTATTTT. Amino acids: CASSSTGTWPDTQYF. The chain couples TRBV13 to TRBJ2-3, with D possibly being TRBD2 (6 bases). Germline V lookup: CDR1 PRHDT, CDR2 FYEKMQ (reference sequence). This CDR3 is built from 15 residues. The V end was cut by 4 bases, the J end by 4 bases, with 15 bases between. Full variable domain (missing parts from reference TRBV13 and TRBJ2-3): AAGVIQSPRHLIKEKRETATLKCYPIPRHDTVYWYQQGPGQDPQFLISFYEKMQSDKGSIPDRFSAQQFSDYHSELNMSSLELGDSALYFCASSSTGTWPDTQYFGPGTRLTVL.

This clone appeared a few times. The rearrangement uses TRBV4-2 and TRBJ1-1; D is perhaps TRBD1 (5 bases). Germline V lookup: CDR1 LGHNA, CDR2 YNFKEQ. The V and J ends lost 0 bases and 3 bases respectively, with 11 bases between them. This CDR3 comprises 15 residues. The CDR3 DNA is TGTGCCAGCAGCCAAGAGGGGGGTTGGGACACTGAAGCTTTCTTT. It encodes CASSQEGGWDTEAFF.

This clone was observed a single time. The chain combines TRBV6-1 with TRBJ2-7; a possible D gene is TRBD2 (5 bases). V gave up 6 bases and J gave up 4 bases, with 16 bases separating them. CDR1 is MNHNS and CDR2 is SASEGT in the germline V gene. The CDR3 length is 14 residues. Here the CDR3 DNA reads TGTGCCAGCAGCACCGTCGGGTCGGGGTACGAGCAGTACTTC. Translated: CASSTVGSGYEQYF.

J is TRBJ2-5 and V is TRBV7-9, with D perhaps matching TRBD1 (6 bases). This CDR3 contains 16 residues. Trimming removed 4 bases at V and 3 bases at J, with 18 bases between. From germline, CDR1 is SEHNR and CDR2 FQNEAQ (reference sequence). The CDR3 protein is CASSSYDRMSEETQYF. CDR3 DNA: TGTGCCAGCAGCTCATATGACAGGATGTCCGAAGAGACCCAGTACTTC.

For this clone: Within the sample, other DNA sequences also encode this same CDR3. The chain links TRBV19 to TRBJ1-5; 7 bases map to TRBD1. The CDR3 contains 15 residues. CDR1 is LNHDA and CDR2 is SQIVND in the germline V gene (reference sequence). With 1 base clipped from V and 4 bases from J, the junction kept 4 bases outside the gene matches. The CDR3 DNA reads as TGTGCCAGTAGTATAGGGACAGGTGGAAATCAGCCCCAGCATTTT. It translates to CASSIGTGGNQPQHF.

The chain joins TRBV14 to TRBJ2-2, with D maybe TRBD1 (6 bases). CDR3 length: 13 residues. With 3 bases removed from V and 4 bases from J, the gap between germline ends came to 6 bases. Germline CDR1 is SGHDN and CDR2 is FVKESK. CDR3 sequence (DNA): TGTGCCAGCAGCCAGGACAGCACCGGGGAGCTGTTTTTT. This gives the protein CASSQDSTGELFF.

This sequence joins TRBV7-8 and TRBJ1-2; tentatively, D is TRBD1 (5 bases). Germline CDR1 is SGHVS and CDR2 is FQNEAQ. The CDR3 runs 15 residues. The ends were cut back, 3 bases at V and 9 bases at J, with 20 bases in the middle. CDR3 in DNA: TGTGCCAGCAGCTTCGGGGCCAGAGAGGGGACTAGCTACACCTTC. This codes for CASSFGAREGTSYTF.

The V gene is TRBV6-5, the J gene TRBJ1-5, with TRBD1 identical over 7 bases. Looked up from germline, CDR1 is MNHEY and CDR2 is SVGAGI. The CDR3 spans 12 residues. J was trimmed by 7 bases and V by 5 bases; bases with no gene match: 2. CDR3 sequence reads: CASSQGGQPQHF. CDR3 DNA: TGTGCCAGCAGTCAGGGGGGCCAGCCCCAGCATTTT.

V is TRBV10-2 and J is TRBJ2-2; D is perhaps TRBD2 (6 bases). Germline V gives CDR1 WSHSY, CDR2 SAAADI. The ends were cut back, 0 bases at V and 4 bases at J, with 12 bases in the middle. This CDR3 region has 16 residues. The DNA of the CDR3 is TGCGCCAGCAGTGAGTCGACCGGGACTTTCACCGGGGAGCTGTTTTTT. It specifies CASSESTGTFTGELFF.

This clone was detected only once. The chain carries TRBV18 and TRBJ2-7, with 8 positions matching TRBD2. V was clipped by 3 bases and J by 0 bases; unmatched bases: 1. The length of the CDR3 is 14 residues. Germline lookup yields CDR1 KGHSH and CDR2 LQKENI. This chain's CDR3 is CASSPTSGSYEQYF. Written as DNA, the CDR3 is TGTGCCAGCTCACCCACTAGCGGCTCCTACGAGCAGTACTTC. Full variable domain (missing parts from reference TRBV18 and TRBJ2-7): NAGVMQNPRHLVRRRGQEARLRCSPMKGHSHVYWYRQLPEEGLKFMVYLQKENIIDESGMPKERFSAEFPKEGPSILRIQQVVRGDSAAYFCASSPTSGSYEQYFGPGTRLTVT.

On this clone itself: The same CDR3 also results from other DNA sequences found in this sample. The chain links TRBV19 to TRBJ1-5; 7 bases line up with TRBD1. There are 15 residues in the CDR3. After removal of 1 base from V and 2 bases from J, the junction contained 2 bases not matched to a gene. Germline CDR1 is LNHDA and CDR2 is SQIVND (reference sequence). CDR3 amino acids: CASSIGQGGNQPQHF. CDR3 DNA: TGTGCCAGTAGTATAGGACAGGGAGGCAATCAGCCCCAGCATTTT.

V gene TRBV6-5 combines with J gene TRBJ2-1, with 12 bases aligning to TRBD2. The CDR3 loop spans 15 amino acids. Unmatched junction bases numbered 5, after V lost 2 bases and J lost 9 bases. The germline V gene has CDR1 MNHEY and CDR2 SVGAGI. This CDR3 reads CASSYISSGGGEQFF. The CDR3 DNA reads TGTGCCAGCAGTTACATCTCTAGCGGGGGGGGTGAGCAGTTCTTC.

The chain links TRBV14 to TRBJ2-1; D call uncertain. Trimming stripped 1 base from V and 13 bases from J, with 8 bases between. The CDR3 runs 11 residues. The germline gives CDR1 SGHDN, CDR2 FVKESK. CDR3 region: CASSQGTVQFF. The CDR3 nucleotides read TGTGCCAGCAGCCAAGGAACTGTTCAGTTCTTC.

The V gene is TRBV6-1, the J gene TRBJ1-2; D might be TRBD1 (5 bases). V was cut by 0 bases and J by 5 bases, with 10 bases left in between. Looked up from germline, CDR1 is MNHNS and CDR2 is SASEGT. This CDR3 is 14 amino acids long. CDR3 sequence: CASSEANRLYGYTF. DNA of the CDR3: TGTGCCAGCAGTGAAGCCAACAGGTTATATGGCTACACCTTC.

The chain is built from TRBV6-1 and TRBJ1-2; D not resolved. This CDR3 has 11 amino acids. Germline-derived CDR1 and CDR2 are MNHNS and SASEGT. V was clipped by 7 bases and J by 2 bases, with 5 bases between them. CDR3 loop: CASKANYGYTF. Here the CDR3 DNA reads TGTGCCAGCAAGGCGAACTATGGCTACACCTTC.

The genes are TRBV25-1 and TRBJ1-2; 7 nucleotides agree with TRBD1. The CDR3 totals 16 residues. Trimming removed 3 bases from V and 6 bases from J; junction bases left unmatched: 13. Germline V gene data show CDR1 as MGHDK and CDR2 as SYGVNS. The CDR3 here is CASSDPRTGSVHGYTF. CDR3 bases: TGTGCCAGCAGTGATCCGAGGACAGGTTCAGTTCATGGCTACACCTTC.